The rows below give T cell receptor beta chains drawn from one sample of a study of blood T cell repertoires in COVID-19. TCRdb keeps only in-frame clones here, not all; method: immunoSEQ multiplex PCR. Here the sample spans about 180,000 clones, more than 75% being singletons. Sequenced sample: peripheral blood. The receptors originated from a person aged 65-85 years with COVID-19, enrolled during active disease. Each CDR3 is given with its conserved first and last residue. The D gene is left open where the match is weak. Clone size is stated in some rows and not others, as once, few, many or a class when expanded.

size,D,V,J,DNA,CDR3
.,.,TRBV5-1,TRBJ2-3,TGCGCCAGCAGCTGGGCCACCCGCACAGATACGCAGTATTTT,CASSWATRTDTQYF
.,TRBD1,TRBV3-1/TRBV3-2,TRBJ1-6,TGTGCCAGCAGCCAAGAGGGGACAGGGAATTCACCCCTCCACTTT,CASSQEGTGNSPLHF
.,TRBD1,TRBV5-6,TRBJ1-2,TGTGCCAGCAGCCCTATACGGGACAGTCTTGGCTACACCTTC,CASSPIRDSLGYTF
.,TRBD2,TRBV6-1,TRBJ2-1,TGTGCCAGCAGTGATGGACTAGCGGGGGAGCAGTTCTTC,CASSDGLAGEQFF
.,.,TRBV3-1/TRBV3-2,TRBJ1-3,TGTGCCAGCAGCCACGGGGGGCGAACTGGAAACACCATATATTTT,CASSHGGRTGNTIYF
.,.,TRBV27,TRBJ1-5,TGTGCCAGCAGTGGGGGCGGCAATCAGCCCCAGCATTTT,CASSGGGNQPQHF
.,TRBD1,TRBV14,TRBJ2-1,TGTGCCAGCAGCCGGACAGGGGCCAATGAGCAGTTCTTC,CASSRTGANEQFF
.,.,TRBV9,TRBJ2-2,TGTGCCAGCAGCGTAGTTAGGGGCAACACCGGGGAGCTGTTTTTT,CASSVVRGNTGELFF
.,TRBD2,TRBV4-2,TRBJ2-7,TGTGCCAGCAGCCCCAGCGGGGGCAGCGCGTGGCAGTACTTC,CASSPSGGSAWQYF
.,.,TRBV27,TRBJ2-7,TGTGCCAGCAGTTTATCTTCGGGAGTCGCCTACGAGCAGTACTTC,CASSLSSGVAYEQYF
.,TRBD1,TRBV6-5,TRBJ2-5,TGTGCCAGCAGTCCTCCGGGACAGGGGGAGACCCAGTACTTC,CASSPPGQGETQYF
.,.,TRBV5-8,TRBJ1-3,TGTGCCAGCAGCTTGATGCAGTTCGTCGGAAACACCATATATTTT,CASSLMQFVGNTIYF
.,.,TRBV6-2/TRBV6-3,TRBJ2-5,TGTGCCAGCAGTTACGGTCCGCGGAGGGCCCAGTACTTC,CASSYGPRRAQYF
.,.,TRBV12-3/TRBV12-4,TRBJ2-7,TGTGCCAGCAGTAGGGACACGGAGTACGAGCAGTACTTC,CASSRDTEYEQYF
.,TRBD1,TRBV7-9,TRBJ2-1,TGTGCCAGCAGCCTCACACGGACAGGGCTAAGCTCCTACAATGAGCAGTTCTTC,CASSLTRTGLSSYNEQFF
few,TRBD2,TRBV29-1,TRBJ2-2,TGCAGCGTGACTAGCGGGGGGGCAGGCGGGGAGCTGTTTTTT,CSVTSGGAGGELFF